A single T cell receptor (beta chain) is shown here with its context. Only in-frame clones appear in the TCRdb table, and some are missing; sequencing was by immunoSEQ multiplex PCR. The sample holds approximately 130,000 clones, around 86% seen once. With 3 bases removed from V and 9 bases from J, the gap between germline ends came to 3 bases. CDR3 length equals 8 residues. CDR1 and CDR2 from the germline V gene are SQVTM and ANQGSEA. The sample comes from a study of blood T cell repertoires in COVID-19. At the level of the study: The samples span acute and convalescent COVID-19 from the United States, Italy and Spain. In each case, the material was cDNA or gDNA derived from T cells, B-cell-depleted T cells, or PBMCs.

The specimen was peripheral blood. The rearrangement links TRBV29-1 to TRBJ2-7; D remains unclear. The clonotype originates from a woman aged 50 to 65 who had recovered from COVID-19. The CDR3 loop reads CSVDGQYF. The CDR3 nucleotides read TGCAGCGTTGACGGGCAGTACTTC.